This TCR beta chain comes out of a study of T cells expressing NK-cell markers. Across the study: There were seven HCMV-seropositive donors and one seronegative donor among the eight sequenced.

Production of TCR beta cDNA relied on 5'RACE template switching with UMIs. TCRdb re-called the 5' RACE reads; one entry per CDR3 protein, DNA not given. This sample's table has 150,000 to 160,000 distinct CDR3 sequences. This CDR3 is built from 14 residues. Study-level results: For a few donors, these clonotypes were likewise the leading ones in the CD3+CD56-NKG2C+ fraction.

Turning to this clonotype: Its target is unknown.

The receptor was derived from a woman aged 45 to 65 in good health. The sample consisted of blood T cells: a sorted CD56 or NKG2C T cell subset, CD4+ or CD8+ T cells, or bulk PBMC T cells (not recorded which). This sequence joins TRBV12-3 or TRBV12-4 and TRBJ2-2; TCRdb returns TRBD2, unconfirmable since there is no DNA. CDR3 in amino acids: CASSFGLDTGELFF.